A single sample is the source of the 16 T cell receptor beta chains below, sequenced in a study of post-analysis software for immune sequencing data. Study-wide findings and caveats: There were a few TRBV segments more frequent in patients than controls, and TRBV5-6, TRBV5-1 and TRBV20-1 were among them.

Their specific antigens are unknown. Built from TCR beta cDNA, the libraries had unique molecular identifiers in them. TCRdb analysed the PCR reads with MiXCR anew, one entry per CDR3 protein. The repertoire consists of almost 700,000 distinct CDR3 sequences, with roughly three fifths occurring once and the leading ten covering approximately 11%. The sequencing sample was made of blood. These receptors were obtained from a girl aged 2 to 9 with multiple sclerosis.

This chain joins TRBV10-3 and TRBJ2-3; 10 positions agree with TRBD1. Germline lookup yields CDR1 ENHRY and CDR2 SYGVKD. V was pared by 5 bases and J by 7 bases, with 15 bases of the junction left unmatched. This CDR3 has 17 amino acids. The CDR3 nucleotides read TGTGCCATCAGTACCACTACCTCCGGGACAGGGGCGAATACGCAGTATTTT. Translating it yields CAISTTTSGTGANTQYF.

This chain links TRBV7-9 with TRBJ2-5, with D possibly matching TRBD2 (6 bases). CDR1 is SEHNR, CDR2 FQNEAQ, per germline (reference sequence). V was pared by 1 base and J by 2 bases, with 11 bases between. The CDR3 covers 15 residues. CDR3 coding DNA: TGTGCCAGCAGCTTAGTTTCCGGACTACAAGAGACCCAGTACTTC. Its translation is CASSLVSGLQETQYF.

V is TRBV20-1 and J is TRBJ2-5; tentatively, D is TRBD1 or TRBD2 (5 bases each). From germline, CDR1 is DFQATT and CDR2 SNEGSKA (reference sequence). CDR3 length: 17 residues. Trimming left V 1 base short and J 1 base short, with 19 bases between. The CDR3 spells CSARGPFPGPIQETQYF. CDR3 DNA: TGCAGTGCTAGAGGTCCATTTCCGGGACCCATCCAAGAGACCCAGTACTTC.

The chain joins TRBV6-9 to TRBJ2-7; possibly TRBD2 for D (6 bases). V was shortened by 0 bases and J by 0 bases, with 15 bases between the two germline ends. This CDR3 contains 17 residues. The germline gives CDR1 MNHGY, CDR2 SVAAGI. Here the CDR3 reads CASSYSLRGGYSYEQYF. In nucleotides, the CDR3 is TGTGCCAGCAGTTATTCTCTGAGGGGAGGTTACTCCTACGAGCAGTACTTC.

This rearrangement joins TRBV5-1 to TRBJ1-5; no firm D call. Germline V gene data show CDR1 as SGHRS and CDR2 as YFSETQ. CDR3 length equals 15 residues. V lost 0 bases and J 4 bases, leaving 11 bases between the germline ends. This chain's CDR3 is CASSLAGQMNQPQHF. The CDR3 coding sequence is TGCGCCAGCAGCTTGGCCGGGCAGATGAATCAGCCCCAGCATTTT. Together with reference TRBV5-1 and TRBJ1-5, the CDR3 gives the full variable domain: KAGVTQTPRYLIKTRGQQVTLSCSPISGHRSVSWYQQTPGQGLQFLFEYFSETQRNKGNFPGRFSGRQFSNSRSEMNVSTLELGDSALYLCASSLAGQMNQPQHFGDGTRLSIL.

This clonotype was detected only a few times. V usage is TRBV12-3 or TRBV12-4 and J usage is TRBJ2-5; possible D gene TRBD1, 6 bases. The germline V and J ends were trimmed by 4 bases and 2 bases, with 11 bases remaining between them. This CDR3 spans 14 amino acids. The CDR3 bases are TGTGCCAGCAGTTCCCCGGACAGTCAAGAGACCCAGTACTTC. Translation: CASSSPDSQETQYF.

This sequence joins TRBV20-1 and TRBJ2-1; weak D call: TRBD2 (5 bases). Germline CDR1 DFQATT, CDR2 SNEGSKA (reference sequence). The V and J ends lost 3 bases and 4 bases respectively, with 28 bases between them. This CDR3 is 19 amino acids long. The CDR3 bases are TGCAGTGCTAGTTTAGGGTCCTCTCTAGGCGGGCCCACTTACAATGAGCAGTTCTTC. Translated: CSASLGSSLGGPTYNEQFF.

CDR3 nucleotides: TGCAGTGCCGATTCTAGCGCCCTGGTCTCCTACGAGCAGTACTTC. Residues: CSADSSALVSYEQYF. The J gene is TRBJ2-7, the V gene TRBV20-1; the D gene is possibly TRBD2 (6 bases). The V and J ends lost 6 bases and 0 bases respectively, with 18 bases between them. The length of the CDR3 is 15 residues. The germline gives CDR1 DFQATT, CDR2 SNEGSKA (reference sequence).

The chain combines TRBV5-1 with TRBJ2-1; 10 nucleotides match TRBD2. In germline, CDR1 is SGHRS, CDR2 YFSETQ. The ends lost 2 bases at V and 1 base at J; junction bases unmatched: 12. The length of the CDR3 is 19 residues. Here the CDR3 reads CASSLGVAGGLVSYNEQFF. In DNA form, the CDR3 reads TGCGCCAGCAGCTTAGGGGTAGCGGGAGGTTTGGTATCCTACAATGAGCAGTTCTTC.

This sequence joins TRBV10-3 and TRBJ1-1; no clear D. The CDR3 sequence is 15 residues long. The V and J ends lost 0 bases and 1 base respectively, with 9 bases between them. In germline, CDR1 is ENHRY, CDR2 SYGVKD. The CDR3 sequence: CAISESEAWNTEAFF. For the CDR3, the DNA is TGTGCCATCAGTGAGTCAGAAGCCTGGAACACTGAAGCTTTCTTT.

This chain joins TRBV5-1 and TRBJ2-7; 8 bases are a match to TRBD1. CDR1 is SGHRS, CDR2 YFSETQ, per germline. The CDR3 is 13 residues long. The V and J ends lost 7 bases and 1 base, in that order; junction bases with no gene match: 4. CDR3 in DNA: TGCGCCAGCGGGACAGGCGTATCCTACGAGCAGTACTTC. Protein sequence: CASGTGVSYEQYF.

The CDR3 loop reads CASTGGLRQPQHF. The CDR3 DNA follows: TGTGCCAGCACAGGGGGTTTGAGGCAGCCCCAGCATTTT. V is TRBV7-2 and J is TRBJ1-5, with TRBD1 matching 7 bases. Germline loops: CDR1 SGHTA, CDR2 FQGNSA. V dropped 7 bases and J dropped 7; count of bases not matched to a gene: 7. The CDR3 runs to 13 residues.

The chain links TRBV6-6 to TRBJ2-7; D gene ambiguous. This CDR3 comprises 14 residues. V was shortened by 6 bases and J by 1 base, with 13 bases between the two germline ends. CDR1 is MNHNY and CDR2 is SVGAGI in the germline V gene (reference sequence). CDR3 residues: CASSRGIPSYEQYF. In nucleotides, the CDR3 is TGTGCCAGCAGCAGAGGTATCCCTTCCTACGAGCAGTACTTC.

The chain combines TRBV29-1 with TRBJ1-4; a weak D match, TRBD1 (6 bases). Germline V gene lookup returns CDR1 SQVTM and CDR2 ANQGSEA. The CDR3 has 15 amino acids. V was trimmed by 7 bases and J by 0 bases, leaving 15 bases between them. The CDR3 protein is CSAVGGLTTNEKLFF. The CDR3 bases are TGCAGCGCTGTTGGGGGCCTAACAACTAATGAAAAACTGTTTTTT.

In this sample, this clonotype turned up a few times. DNA of the CDR3: TGTGCCAGCAGCACCTACTTCTCCGGGACCCAGTACTTC. It encodes CASSTYFSGTQYF. The chain links TRBV7-2 to TRBJ2-5; D gene uncertain. CDR1 and CDR2 (germline): SGHTA, FQGNSA. The CDR3 consists of 13 residues. V was pared by 5 bases and J by 7 bases, with 14 bases between.

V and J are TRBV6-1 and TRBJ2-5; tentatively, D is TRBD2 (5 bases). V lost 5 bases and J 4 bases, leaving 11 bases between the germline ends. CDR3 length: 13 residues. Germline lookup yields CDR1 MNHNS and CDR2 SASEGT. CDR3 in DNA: TGTGCCAGCAGTAAGGGAGCTCGAGAGACCCAGTACTTC. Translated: CASSKGARETQYF.